This T cell receptor beta chain originates from a study of shared clonotypes between healthy human individuals. Germline-derived CDR1 and CDR2 are SGDLS and YYNGEE. The CDR3 is made up of 14 amino acids. V lost 4 bases to trimming and J lost 2 bases, with 12 bases between them. Assay used: immunoSEQ multiplex PCR; TCRdb lists only in-frame clones, some missing. The sample carries about 2.5 million clones, around 93% recorded once. J is TRBJ2-5 and V is TRBV9; D is possibly TRBD2 (5 bases). Sequenced material: naive CD4+ T cells from PBMCs. The subset was: CD45RA+ positively selected. The TCR originated in a man between 18 and 35 years old in good health. Some clones in this sample may be carry-over from other donors' samples. The CDR3 is CASSSRTGQETQYF. The CDR3 DNA reads as TGTGCCAGCAGCTCCCGGACGGGACAAGAGACCCAGTACTTC.